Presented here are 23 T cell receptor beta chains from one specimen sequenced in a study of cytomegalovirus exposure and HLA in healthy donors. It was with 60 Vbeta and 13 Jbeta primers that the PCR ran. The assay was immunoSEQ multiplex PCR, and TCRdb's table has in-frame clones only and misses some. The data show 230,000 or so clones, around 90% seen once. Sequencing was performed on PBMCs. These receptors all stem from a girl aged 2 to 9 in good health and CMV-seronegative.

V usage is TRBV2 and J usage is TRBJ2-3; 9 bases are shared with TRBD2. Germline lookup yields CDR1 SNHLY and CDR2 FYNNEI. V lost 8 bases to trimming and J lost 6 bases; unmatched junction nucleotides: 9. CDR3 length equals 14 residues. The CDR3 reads CASGSSGMVDTQYF. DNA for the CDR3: TGTGCCAGCGGTTCTAGCGGGATGGTGGATACGCAGTATTTT.

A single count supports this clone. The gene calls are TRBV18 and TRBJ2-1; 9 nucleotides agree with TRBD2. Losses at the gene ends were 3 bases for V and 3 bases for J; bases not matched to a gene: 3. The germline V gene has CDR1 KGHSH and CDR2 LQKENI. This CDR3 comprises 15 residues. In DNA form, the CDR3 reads TGTGCCAGCTCACCTATTAGCGGGAGCTACAATGAGCAGTTCTTC. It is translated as CASSPISGSYNEQFF.

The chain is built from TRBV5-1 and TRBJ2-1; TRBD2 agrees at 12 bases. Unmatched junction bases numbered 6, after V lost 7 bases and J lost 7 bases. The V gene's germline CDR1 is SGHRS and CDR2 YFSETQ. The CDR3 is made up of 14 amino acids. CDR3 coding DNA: TGCGCCAGCCTGGAGACTAGCGGGGGTAATGAGCAGTTCTTC. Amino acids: CASLETSGGNEQFF.

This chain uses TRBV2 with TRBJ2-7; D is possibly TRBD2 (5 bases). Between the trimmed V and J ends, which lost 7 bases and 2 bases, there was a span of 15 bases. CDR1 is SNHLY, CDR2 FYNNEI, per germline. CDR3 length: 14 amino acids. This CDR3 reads CASKEGSQPYEQYF. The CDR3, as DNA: TGTGCCAGCAAAGAGGGTAGCCAACCCTACGAGCAGTACTTC.

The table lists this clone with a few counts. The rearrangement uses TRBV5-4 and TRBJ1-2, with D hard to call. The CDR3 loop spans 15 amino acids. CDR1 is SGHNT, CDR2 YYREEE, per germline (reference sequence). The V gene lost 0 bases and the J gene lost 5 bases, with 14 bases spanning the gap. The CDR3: CASSLGYGRNYGYTF. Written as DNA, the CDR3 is TGTGCCAGCAGCTTGGGATACGGCAGGAATTATGGCTACACCTTC.

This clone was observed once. The CDR3 coding sequence is TGTGCCAGCAGTTACTCGAGCACGACCTACGAGCAGTACTTC. Translation: CASSYSSTTYEQYF. The chain links TRBV6-5 to TRBJ2-7; D gene unclear. V lost 0 bases, J lost 2 bases, and 8 bases lay in between. The CDR3 is made up of 14 amino acids. Germline CDR1 reads MNHEY; CDR2 reads SVGAGI.

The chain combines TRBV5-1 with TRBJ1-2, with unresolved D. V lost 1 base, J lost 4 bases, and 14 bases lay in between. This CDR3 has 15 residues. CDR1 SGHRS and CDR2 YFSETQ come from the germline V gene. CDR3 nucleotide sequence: TGCGCCAGCAGCTTGCGTCGCGGAATCCGCTATGGCTACACCTTC. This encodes CASSLRRGIRYGYTF.

The CDR3 sequence: CASSIQGKNTEAFF. Written as DNA, the CDR3 is TGTGCCAGCAGTATACAGGGGAAGAACACTGAAGCTTTCTTT. This chain links TRBV28 with TRBJ1-1, with 7 bases matching TRBD1. CDR3 length equals 14 residues. From germline, CDR1 is MDHEN and CDR2 SYDVKM. The V gene end was trimmed by 5 bases and the J gene end by 1 base; junction bases not matched to a gene: 4.

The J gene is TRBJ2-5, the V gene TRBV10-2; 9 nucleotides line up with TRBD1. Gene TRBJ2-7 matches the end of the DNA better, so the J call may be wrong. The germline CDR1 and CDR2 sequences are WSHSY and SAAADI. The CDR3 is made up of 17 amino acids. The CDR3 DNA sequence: TGCGCCAGCAGTGACTTGCCCTCGGACAGGGGCACGGACGAGCAGTACTTC. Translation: CASSDLPSDRGTDEQYF.

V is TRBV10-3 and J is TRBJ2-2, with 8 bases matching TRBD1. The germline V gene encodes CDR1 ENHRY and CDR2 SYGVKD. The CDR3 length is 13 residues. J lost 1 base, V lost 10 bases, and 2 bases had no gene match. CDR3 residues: CATGTGNTGELFF. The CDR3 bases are TGTGCCACCGGGACAGGGAACACCGGGGAGCTGTTTTTT.

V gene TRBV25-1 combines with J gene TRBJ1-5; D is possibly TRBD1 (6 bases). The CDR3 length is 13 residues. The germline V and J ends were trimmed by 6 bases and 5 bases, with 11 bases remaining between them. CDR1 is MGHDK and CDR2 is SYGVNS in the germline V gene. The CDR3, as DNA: TGTGCCAGCAGGGGGACATCAGATCAGCCCCAGCATTTT. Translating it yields CASRGTSDQPQHF. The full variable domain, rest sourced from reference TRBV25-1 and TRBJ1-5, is EADIYQTPRYLVIGTGKKITLECSQTMGHDKMYWYQQDPGMELHLIHYSYGVNSTEKGDLSSESTVSRIRTEHFPLTLESARPSHTSQYLCASRGTSDQPQHFGDGTRLSIL.

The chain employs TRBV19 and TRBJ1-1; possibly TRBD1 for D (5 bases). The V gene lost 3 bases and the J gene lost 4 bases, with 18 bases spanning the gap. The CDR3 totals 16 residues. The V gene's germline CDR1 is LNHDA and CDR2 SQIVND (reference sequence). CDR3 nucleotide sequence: TGTGCCAGTAGTATTCGCCAGGGAACGATGGTCACTGAAGCTTTCTTT. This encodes CASSIRQGTMVTEAFF.

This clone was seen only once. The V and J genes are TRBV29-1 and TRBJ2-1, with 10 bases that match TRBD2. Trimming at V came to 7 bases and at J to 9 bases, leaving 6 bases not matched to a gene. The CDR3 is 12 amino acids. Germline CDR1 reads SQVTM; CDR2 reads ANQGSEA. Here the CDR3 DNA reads TGCAGCGCCGGACTAGCGGTGGGTGAGCAGTTCTTC. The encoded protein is CSAGLAVGEQFF.

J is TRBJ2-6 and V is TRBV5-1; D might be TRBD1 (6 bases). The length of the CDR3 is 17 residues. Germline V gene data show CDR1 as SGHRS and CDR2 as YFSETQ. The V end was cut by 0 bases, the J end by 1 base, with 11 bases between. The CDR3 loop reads CASSLVQGISGANVLTF. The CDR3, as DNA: TGCGCCAGCAGCTTGGTGCAGGGGATTTCTGGGGCCAACGTCCTGACTTTC.

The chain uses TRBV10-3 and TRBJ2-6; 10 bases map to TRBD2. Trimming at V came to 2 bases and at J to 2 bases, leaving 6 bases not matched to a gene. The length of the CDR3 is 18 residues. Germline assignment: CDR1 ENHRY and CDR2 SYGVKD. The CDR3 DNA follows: TGTGCCATCAGTGAGGCTAGCGGGAGTTTACCTGGGGCCAACGTCCTGACTTTC. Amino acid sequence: CAISEASGSLPGANVLTF.

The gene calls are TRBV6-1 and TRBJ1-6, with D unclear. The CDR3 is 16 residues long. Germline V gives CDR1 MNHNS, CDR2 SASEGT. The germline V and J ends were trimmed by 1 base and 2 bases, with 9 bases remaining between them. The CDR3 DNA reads TGTGCCAGCAGTGAAGGGTGGGCAGCCTATAATTCACCCCTCCACTTT. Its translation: CASSEGWAAYNSPLHF.

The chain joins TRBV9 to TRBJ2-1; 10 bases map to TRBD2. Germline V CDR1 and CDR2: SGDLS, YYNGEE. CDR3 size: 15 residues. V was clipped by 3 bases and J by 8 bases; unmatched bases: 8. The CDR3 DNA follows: TGTGCCAGCAGCGCCGCGGGACTAGCGTTCCATGAGCAGTTCTTC. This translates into CASSAAGLAFHEQFF.

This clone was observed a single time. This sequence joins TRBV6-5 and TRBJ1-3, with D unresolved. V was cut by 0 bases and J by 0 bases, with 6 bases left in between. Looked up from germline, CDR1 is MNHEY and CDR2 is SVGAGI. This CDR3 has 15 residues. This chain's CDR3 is CASSYSSVSGNTIYF. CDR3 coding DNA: TGTGCCAGCAGTTACTCTTCGGTCTCTGGAAACACCATATATTTT.

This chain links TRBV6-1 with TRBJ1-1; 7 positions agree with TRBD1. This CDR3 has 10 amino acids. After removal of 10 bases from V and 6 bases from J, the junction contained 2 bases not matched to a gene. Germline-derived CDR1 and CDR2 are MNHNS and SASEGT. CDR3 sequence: CATGQAEAFF. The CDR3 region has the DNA TGTGCCACCGGACAGGCTGAAGCTTTCTTT.

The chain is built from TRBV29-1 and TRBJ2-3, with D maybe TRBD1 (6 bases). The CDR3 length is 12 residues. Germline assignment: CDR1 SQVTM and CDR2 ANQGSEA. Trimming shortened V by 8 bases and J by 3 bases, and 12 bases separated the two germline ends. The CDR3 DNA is TGCAGCATACGGACAGCGACAGATACGCAGTATTTT. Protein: CSIRTATDTQYF.

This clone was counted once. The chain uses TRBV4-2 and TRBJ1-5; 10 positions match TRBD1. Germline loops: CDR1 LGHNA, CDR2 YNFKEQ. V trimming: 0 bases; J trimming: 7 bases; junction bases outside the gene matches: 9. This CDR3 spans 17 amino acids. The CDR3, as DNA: TGTGCCAGCAGCCAAGATTTGACAGGGGGCTGGGGACAGCCCCAGCATTTT. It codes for CASSQDLTGGWGQPQHF.

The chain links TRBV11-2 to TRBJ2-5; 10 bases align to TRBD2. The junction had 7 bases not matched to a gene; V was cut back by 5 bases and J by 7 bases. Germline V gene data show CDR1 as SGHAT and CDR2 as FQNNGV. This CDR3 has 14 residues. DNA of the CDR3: TGTGCCAGCAGCACCCTAGCGGGGGCGGGGACCCAGTACTTC. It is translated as CASSTLAGAGTQYF. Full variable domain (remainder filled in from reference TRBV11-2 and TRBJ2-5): EAGVAQSPRYKIIEKRQSVAFWCNPISGHATLYWYQQILGQGPKLLIQFQNNGVVDDSQLPKDRFSAERLKGVDSTLKIQPAKLEDSAVYLCASSTLAGAGTQYFGPGTRLLVL.

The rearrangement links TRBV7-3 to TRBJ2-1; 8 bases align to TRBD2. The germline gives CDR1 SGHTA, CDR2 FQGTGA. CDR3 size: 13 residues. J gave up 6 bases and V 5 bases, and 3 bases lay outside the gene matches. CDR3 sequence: CASSPGGANEQFF. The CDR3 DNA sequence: TGTGCCAGCAGCCCCGGGGGGGCCAATGAGCAGTTCTTC.